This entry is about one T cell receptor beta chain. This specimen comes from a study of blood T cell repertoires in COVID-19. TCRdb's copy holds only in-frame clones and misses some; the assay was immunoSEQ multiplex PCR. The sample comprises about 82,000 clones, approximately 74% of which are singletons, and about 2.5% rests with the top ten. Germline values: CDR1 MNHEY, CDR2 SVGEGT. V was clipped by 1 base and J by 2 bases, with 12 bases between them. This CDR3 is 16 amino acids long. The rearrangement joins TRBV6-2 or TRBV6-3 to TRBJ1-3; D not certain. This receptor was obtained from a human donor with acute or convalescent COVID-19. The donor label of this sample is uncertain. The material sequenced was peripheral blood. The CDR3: CASSYFRTDTGNTIYF. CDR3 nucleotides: TGTGCCAGCAGTTACTTTCGAACAGACACTGGAAACACCATATATTTT.